Below, 28 T cell receptor beta chains from the same sample are listed, as sequenced in a study of patients and donors after allogeneic stem cell transplantation. One entry per CDR3 protein, called by TCRdb with MiXCR from the RT-PCR reads. This table has hundreds of thousands of distinct CDR3 sequences, around 15% appearing once. The sample taken for sequencing was blood, either unsorted or a sorted T cell fraction (not recorded which). Every receptor here comes from a human donor who was either an allogeneic HSCT recipient or a stem cell or donor lymphocyte infusion donor (not recorded which). It is not recorded whose cells these are; they may come from a transplant donor.

The V gene is TRBV4-1, the J gene TRBJ2-7; the D gene could be TRBD1 or TRBD2 (6 bases each). V lost 3 bases to trimming and J lost 2 bases, with 20 bases between them. The CDR3 spans 17 residues. Per germline, CDR1 MGHRA and CDR2 YSYEKL. CDR3 sequence reads: CASSHARGTQSTYEQYF. The CDR3, as DNA: TGCGCCAGCAGCCACGCGAGGGGGACTCAATCAACCTACGAGCAGTACTTC.

This clonotype showed up just a few times. The chain employs TRBV6-1 and TRBJ1-2, with TRBD1 matching over 7 bases. V shed 5 bases and J 4 bases; nucleotides not matched to a gene: 7. Per the germline V gene, CDR1 is MNHNS and CDR2 is SASEGT. This CDR3 region has 14 residues. In DNA form, the CDR3 reads TGTGCCAGCAGTCACATTGACAGGGTCTATGGCTACACCTTC. Translated, it gives CASSHIDRVYGYTF.

This clonotype was counted only a few times. The rearrangement joins TRBV5-1 to TRBJ2-7; 10 nucleotides align to TRBD1. CDR1 and CDR2 (germline): SGHRS, YFSETQ. Trimming removed 4 bases from V and 5 bases from J; junction bases left unmatched: 9. The CDR3 has 15 residues. The CDR3 DNA reads as TGCGCCAGCAGCGACGTGACAGGGGGCCTGAACGAGCAGTACTTC. Its translation: CASSDVTGGLNEQYF. The variable domain in full, completed from reference TRBV5-1 and TRBJ2-7, reads KAGVTQTPRYLIKTRGQQVTLSCSPISGHRSVSWYQQTPGQGLQFLFEYFSETQRNKGNFPGRFSGRQFSNSRSEMNVSTLELGDSALYLCASSDVTGGLNEQYFGPGTRLTVT.

This clonotype was seen many times. The V call is TRBV5-1, the J call TRBJ2-3; 7 bases fit TRBD1. The germline V gene has CDR1 SGHRS and CDR2 YFSETQ. The CDR3 is 15 amino acids. The J segment lost 3 bases and the V segment lost 0 bases, leaving 4 bases of the junction unmatched. CDR3 in amino acids: CASSLVGGKTDTQYF. In DNA, the CDR3 is TGCGCCAGCAGCTTGGTAGGGGGCAAGACAGATACGCAGTATTTT. Supplemented by reference TRBV5-1 and TRBJ2-3, the full variable domain reads KAGVTQTPRYLIKTRGQQVTLSCSPISGHRSVSWYQQTPGQGLQFLFEYFSETQRNKGNFPGRFSGRQFSNSRSEMNVSTLELGDSALYLCASSLVGGKTDTQYFGPGTRLTVL.

The V gene is TRBV7-8, the J gene TRBJ2-3; the D gene is possibly TRBD2 (7 bases). V was clipped by 7 bases and J by 3 bases, with 23 bases between them. The germline V gene encodes CDR1 SGHVS and CDR2 FQNEAQ. The CDR3 is 17 amino acids. The CDR3: CASTSLTVGGRTDTQYF. As DNA, the CDR3 is TGTGCCAGCACCAGTTTGACCGTGGGGGGGCGGACAGATACGCAGTATTTT.

This clonotype has just a few counts. The V and J genes are TRBV12-3 or TRBV12-4 and TRBJ1-3; possible D gene TRBD1, 6 bases. The V end was cut by 7 bases, the J end by 0 bases, with 16 bases between. The CDR3 is 16 amino acids. CDR3 coding DNA: TGTGCCAGCACCCGAGGGGGGGGTCTCTCTGGAAACACCATATATTTT. As protein: CASTRGGGLSGNTIYF.

The sample holds a few counts of this clonotype. Here the CDR3 DNA reads TGCGCCAGCAGCTTGGAAACAGGGCTGAACACTGAAGCTTTCTTT. It translates to CASSLETGLNTEAFF. The chain recombines TRBV5-1 with TRBJ1-1, with D possibly TRBD1 on 6 matching bases. The CDR3 contains 15 residues. The V end lost 0 bases, the J end lost 0 bases, and 9 bases lay between the germline ends. Germline CDR1 and CDR2: SGHRS and YFSETQ.

This clonotype was seen ten or more times. The chain uses TRBV24-1 and TRBJ2-3, with unresolved D. In germline, CDR1 is KGHDR, CDR2 SFDVKD. The V gene lost 4 bases and the J gene lost 1 base, with 11 bases spanning the gap. The CDR3 consists of 15 residues. The CDR3, as DNA: TGTGCCACCAGTGAGGGCACCACTGGCACAGATACGCAGTATTTT. Its protein is CATSEGTTGTDTQYF.

This clonotype has just one count. The chain couples TRBV20-1 to TRBJ2-1, with 10 bases identical to TRBD1. CDR1 and CDR2 from the germline V gene are DFQATT and SNEGSKA (reference sequence). CDR3 length: 12 amino acids. V was clipped by 3 bases and J by 10 bases; unmatched bases: 3. CDR3 residues: CSARGQGPEQFF. In DNA form, the CDR3 reads TGCAGTGCTAGGGGACAGGGGCCGGAGCAGTTCTTC.

This clonotype showed up many times. The genes are TRBV12-3 or TRBV12-4 and TRBJ2-1; 13 nucleotides agree with TRBD2. The junction had 7 bases not matched to a gene; V was cut back by 5 bases and J by 9 bases. This CDR3 is built from 15 residues. The CDR3 loop reads CASSPGTSGVIEQFF. CDR3 sequence (DNA): TGTGCCAGCAGTCCCGGGACTAGCGGGGTTATTGAGCAGTTCTTC.

This clonotype was seen ten or more times. The chain has TRBV5-1 and TRBJ1-3, with D unresolved. CDR1 and CDR2 from the germline V gene are SGHRS and YFSETQ. The CDR3 extends over 13 amino acids. Trimming stripped 4 bases from V and 2 bases from J, with 7 bases between. CDR3 sequence reads: CASSGEPGNTIYF. The CDR3 coding sequence is TGCGCCAGCAGCGGGGAGCCTGGAAACACCATATATTTT.

V gene TRBV4-3 combines with J gene TRBJ2-4; D call uncertain. The V and J ends lost 6 bases and 6 bases respectively, with 12 bases between them. The CDR3 totals 13 residues. Germline loops: CDR1 LGHNA, CDR2 YSLEER. The chain's CDR3 is CASSLREANIQYF. The CDR3 DNA reads as TGCGCCAGCAGTCTCAGAGAAGCAAACATTCAGTACTTC.

This clonotype was seen a handful of times. CDR3 loop: CASSLGPAINQPQHF. Here the CDR3 DNA reads TGTGCCAGCAGCTTGGGTCCTGCTATTAATCAGCCCCAGCATTTT. This chain uses TRBV5-6 with TRBJ1-5; D unresolved. There are 15 residues in the CDR3. Germline V gene data show CDR1 as SGHDT and CDR2 as YYEEEE. Trimming pared 0 bases from V and 4 bases from J, leaving 11 bases between. Drawing the rest from reference TRBV5-6 and TRBJ1-5, the complete variable domain is DAGVTQSPTHLIKTRGQQVTLRCSPKSGHDTVSWYQQALGQGPQFIFQYYEEEERQRGNFPDRFSGHQFPNYSSELNVNALLLGDSALYLCASSLGPAINQPQHFGDGTRLSIL.

This clonotype was seen a few times. V gene TRBV7-3 combines with J gene TRBJ1-3; D gene unclear. In germline, CDR1 is SGHTA, CDR2 FQGTGA. The CDR3 runs 13 residues. V was pared by 6 bases and J by 4 bases, with 10 bases between. The CDR3 region has the DNA TGTGCCAGCAGTTACTCACAGGGAAACACCATATATTTT. Amino acids: CASSYSQGNTIYF.

This clonotype was seen a few times. This chain uses TRBV5-1 with TRBJ2-2; D gene ambiguous. CDR1 is SGHRS, CDR2 YFSETQ, per germline. The CDR3 has 16 residues. Trimming left V 0 bases short and J 3 bases short, with 12 bases between. The CDR3 DNA follows: TGCGCCAGCAGCTTGGTACCAGCCTTAGACACCGGGGAGCTGTTTTTT. This encodes CASSLVPALDTGELFF.

This clonotype was observed a handful of times. This sequence joins TRBV12-3 or TRBV12-4 and TRBJ1-2, with D perhaps matching TRBD1 (5 bases). V gave up 2 bases and J gave up 5 bases, with 12 bases separating them. This CDR3 is built from 14 residues. The CDR3: CASSLRGPRYGYTF. CDR3 bases: TGTGCCAGCAGTTTAAGGGGCCCTCGTTATGGCTACACCTTC.

V usage is TRBV5-6 and J usage is TRBJ1-2; D remains unclear. Germline V lookup: CDR1 SGHDT, CDR2 YYEEEE. V was trimmed by 4 bases and J by 0 bases, leaving 13 bases between them. The CDR3 runs 15 residues. CDR3 in amino acids: CASSGPGRANYGYTF. CDR3 coding DNA: TGTGCCAGCAGCGGACCGGGCCGGGCTAACTATGGCTACACCTTC.

Only a few counts were recorded for this clonotype. The rearrangement uses TRBV27 and TRBJ1-1, with 9 bases lining up with TRBD1. Per the germline V gene, CDR1 is MNHEY and CDR2 is SMNVEV (reference sequence). This CDR3 contains 17 residues. The ends lost 5 bases at V and 1 base at J; junction bases unmatched: 11. The CDR3 loop is CASSDLPGQGPNTEAFF. Here the CDR3 DNA reads TGTGCCAGCAGTGATCTTCCGGGACAGGGCCCGAACACTGAAGCTTTCTTT.

The J gene is TRBJ2-1, the V gene TRBV20-1; 13 nucleotides align to TRBD2. The CDR3 extends over 14 amino acids. The junction had 2 bases not matched to a gene; V was cut back by 2 bases and J by 7 bases. Germline assignment: CDR1 DFQATT and CDR2 SNEGSKA (reference sequence). CDR3 coding DNA: TGCAGTGCTAGATTACTAGCGGGAGGGAATGAGCAGTTCTTC. Encoded protein: CSARLLAGGNEQFF.

This clonotype was seen a handful of times. J is TRBJ2-1 and V is TRBV24-1; 13 nucleotides line up with TRBD2. V dropped 2 bases and J dropped 12; count of bases not matched to a gene: 6. Germline V gene sequence: CDR1 KGHDR, CDR2 SFDVKD. This CDR3 region has 15 residues. The CDR3 loop is CATSDSRTSGRGQFF. The CDR3 DNA follows: TGTGCCACCAGTGATTCCCGGACTAGCGGGAGAGGGCAGTTCTTC.

This clonotype has a count of ten or more. The chain employs TRBV12-3 or TRBV12-4 and TRBJ1-6; D not certain. The CDR3 length is 14 residues. The V end was cut by 4 bases, the J end by 10 bases, with 14 bases between. The CDR3 nucleotides read TGTGCCAGCAGTTCGTTGTACGGCGGGTCACCCCTCCACTTT. Residues: CASSSLYGGSPLHF.

A few counts support this clonotype. The CDR3 reads CASSRQGRSGELFF. In nucleotides, the CDR3 is TGTGCCAGCAGTCGACAGGGTCGATCCGGGGAGCTGTTTTTT. The chain links TRBV14 to TRBJ2-2; 7 bases line up with TRBD1. CDR3 length: 14 amino acids. CDR1 SGHDN and CDR2 FVKESK come from the germline V gene. V shed 6 bases and J 6 bases; nucleotides not matched to a gene: 7.

Only a few counts were recorded for this clonotype. V is TRBV28 and J is TRBJ1-6; 9 nucleotides line up with TRBD1. V lost 1 base and J lost 1; bases outside the gene matches: 8. This CDR3 comprises 19 residues. Germline V lookup: CDR1 MDHEN, CDR2 SYDVKM. The DNA of the CDR3 is TGTGCCAGCAGTTTATCCCCGGGACAGGGACCGTCCTATAATTCACCCCTCCACTTT. Residues: CASSLSPGQGPSYNSPLHF.

This clonotype was counted a few times. CDR3 nucleotides: TGTGCCACGGACAGGAAAGCGAACACCGGGGAGCTGTTTTTT. Translated: CATDRKANTGELFF. This chain joins TRBV19 and TRBJ2-2; TRBD1 matches 7 bases. This CDR3 spans 14 amino acids. J was trimmed by 0 bases and V by 10 bases; bases with no gene match: 5. The germline V gene has CDR1 LNHDA and CDR2 SQIVND (reference sequence).

The chain joins TRBV6-1 to TRBJ1-1, with D possibly being TRBD1 (5 bases). CDR1 is MNHNS, CDR2 SASEGT, per germline. V lost 6 bases and J lost 4, with 24 bases in between. The CDR3 consists of 17 residues. CDR3 amino acids: CASRKEYRRMISTEAFF. The CDR3, as DNA: TGTGCCAGCAGGAAGGAGTACAGGCGAATGATTAGCACTGAAGCTTTCTTT.

The chain links TRBV6-5 to TRBJ1-2; D ambiguous. The CDR3 runs to 12 residues. Trimming took 0 bases from V and 11 from J, leaving 10 bases between them. The germline V gene encodes CDR1 MNHEY and CDR2 SVGAGI. The CDR3 DNA reads TGTGCCAGCAGTTACTCGGGTCGACATTACACCTTC. Residues: CASSYSGRHYTF.

This clonotype came up a few times. This chain connects TRBV2 to TRBJ2-7; 12 nucleotides line up with TRBD2. Unmatched junction bases numbered 3, after V lost 7 bases and J lost 5 bases. CDR3 length: 13 residues. Germline CDR1 is SNHLY and CDR2 is FYNNEI. The CDR3 region is CASTSGRAHEQYF. CDR3 sequence (DNA): TGTGCCAGCACTAGCGGGAGGGCCCACGAGCAGTACTTC.

This clonotype turned up a few times. V and J are TRBV6-2 or TRBV6-3 and TRBJ2-3, with D hard to call. Trimming cost V 2 bases and J 5 bases, with 11 bases left between them. This CDR3 region has 14 residues. CDR1 and CDR2 from the germline V gene are MNHEY and SVGEGT. CDR3 coding DNA: TGTGCCAGCAGTTACGAGGCAGTGTTAGATACGCAGTATTTT. Translating it yields CASSYEAVLDTQYF.